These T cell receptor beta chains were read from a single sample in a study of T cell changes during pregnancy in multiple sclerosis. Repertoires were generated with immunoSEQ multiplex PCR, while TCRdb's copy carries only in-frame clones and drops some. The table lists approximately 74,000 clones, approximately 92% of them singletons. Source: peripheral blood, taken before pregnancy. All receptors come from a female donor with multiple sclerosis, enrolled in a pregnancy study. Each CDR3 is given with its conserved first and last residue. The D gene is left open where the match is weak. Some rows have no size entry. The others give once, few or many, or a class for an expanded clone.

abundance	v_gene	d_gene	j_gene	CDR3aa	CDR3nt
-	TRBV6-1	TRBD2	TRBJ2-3	CASSVETSGPDTQYF	TGTGCCAGCAGTGTGGAGACTAGCGGGCCAGATACGCAGTATTTT
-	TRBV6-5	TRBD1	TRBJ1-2	CASSETGAYGYTF	TGTGCCAGCAGTGAGACAGGGGCCTATGGCTACACCTTC
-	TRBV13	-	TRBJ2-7	CASSHPSRGRPYEQYF	TGTGCCAGCAGCCACCCTTCCAGGGGGAGGCCCTACGAGCAGTACTTC
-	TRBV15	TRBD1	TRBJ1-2	CATSRTGAANYGYTF	TGTGCCACCAGCAGAACAGGGGCAGCTAACTATGGCTACACCTTC
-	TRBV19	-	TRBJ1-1	CASRRQESTEAFF	TGTGCCAGTAGAAGACAGGAAAGCACTGAAGCTTTCTTT
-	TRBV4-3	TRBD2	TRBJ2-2	CASSRGLGLVNTGELFF	TGCGCCAGCAGCCGGGGACTCGGACTAGTTAACACCGGGGAGCTGTTTTTT
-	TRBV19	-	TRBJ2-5	CASSIREGATQYF	TGTGCCAGTAGTATACGGGAGGGGGCGACCCAGTACTTC
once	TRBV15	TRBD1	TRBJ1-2	CATSSGQGGNYGYTF	TGTGCCACCAGCAGTGGACAGGGGGGGAACTATGGCTACACCTTC
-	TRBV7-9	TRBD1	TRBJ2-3	CASSSQGATTDTQYF	TGTGCCAGCAGCTCCCAGGGGGCGACGACAGATACGCAGTATTTT
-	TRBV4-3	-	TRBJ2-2	CASSQDVSGSANTGELFF	TGCGCCAGCAGCCAAGATGTTAGCGGTAGCGCGAACACCGGGGAGCTGTTTTTT
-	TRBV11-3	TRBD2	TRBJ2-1	CASSLISAGESVQFF	TGTGCCAGCAGCTTAATCTCAGCGGGGGAGTCGGTGCAGTTCTTC
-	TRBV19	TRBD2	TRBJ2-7	CASSHGLAGPPEQYF	TGTGCCAGTAGTCACGGACTAGCGGGACCCCCAGAGCAGTACTTC
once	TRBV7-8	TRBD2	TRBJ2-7	CASSPRDRGGLYEQYF	TGTGCCAGCAGCCCTCGGGACCGGGGGGGTCTCTACGAGCAGTACTTC
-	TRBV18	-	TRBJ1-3	CASSPVVTGSGNTIYF	TGTGCCAGCTCACCCGTCGTGACAGGATCTGGAAACACCATATATTTT
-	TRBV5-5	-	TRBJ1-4	CASSFLQGATNEKLFF	TGTGCCAGCAGCTTCTTACAGGGTGCAACTAATGAAAAACTGTTTTTT
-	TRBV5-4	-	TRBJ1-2	CASSLEAQFLVGGYTF	TGTGCCAGCAGCTTGGAGGCACAGTTTCTGGTGGGTGGCTACACCTTC
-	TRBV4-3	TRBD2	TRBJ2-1	CASSQAPPGLAVYNEQFF	TGCGCCAGCAGCCAAGCCCCCCCGGGACTAGCGGTATACAATGAGCAGTTCTTC
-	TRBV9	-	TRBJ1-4	CASSAGLGTNEKLFF	TGTGCCAGCAGCGCAGGACTGGGGACTAATGAAAAACTGTTTTTT
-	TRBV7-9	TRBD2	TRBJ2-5	CASSLVTLVAGSQETQYF	TGTGCCAGCAGCTTAGTAACCTTGGTAGCGGGAAGCCAAGAGACCCAGTACTTC
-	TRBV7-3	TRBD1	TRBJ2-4	CASSFRDRSLVRHIQYF	TGTGCCAGCAGCTTTAGGGACAGGTCGCTGGTCAGGCACATTCAGTACTTC
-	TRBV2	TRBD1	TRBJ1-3	CASNRDSIVFSGNTIYF	TGTGCCAGCAACAGGGACAGCATCGTTTTCTCTGGAAACACCATATATTTT
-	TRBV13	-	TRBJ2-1	CASSFVIVGGSYNEQFF	TGTGCCAGCAGCTTTGTCATAGTGGGGGGATCTTACAATGAGCAGTTCTTC
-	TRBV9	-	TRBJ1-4	CASSVGGNQGYEKLFF	TGTGCCAGCAGCGTAGGAGGAAACCAGGGCTATGAAAAACTGTTTTTT
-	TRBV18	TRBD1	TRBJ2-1	CASSPRDSYNEQFF	TGTGCCAGCTCTCCCCGGGACAGCTACAATGAGCAGTTCTTC
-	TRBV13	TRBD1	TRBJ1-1	CASSLALDRGAFF	TGTGCCAGCAGCTTAGCTTTAGACAGGGGAGCTTTCTTT
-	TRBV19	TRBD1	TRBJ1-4	CASSPPGQGKKLFF	TGTGCCAGTAGTCCGCCGGGACAGGGTAAAAAACTGTTTTTT
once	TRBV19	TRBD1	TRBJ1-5	CASRTTGTGWSQPQHF	TGTGCCAGTAGAACCACCGGGACAGGGTGGAGTCAGCCCCAGCATTTT
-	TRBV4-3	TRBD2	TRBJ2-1	CASSQDGLAGVGGNEQFF	TGCGCCAGCAGCCAAGATGGTCTAGCGGGAGTTGGGGGAAATGAGCAGTTCTTC
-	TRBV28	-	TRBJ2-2	CASSLGVGGPNTGELFF	TGTGCCAGCAGTTTAGGAGTTGGAGGGCCCAACACCGGGGAGCTGTTTTTT